Listed below are T cell receptor beta chains from one sample, sequenced in a study of early T cells in non-severe SARS-CoV-2 infection. Each CDR3 protein gets one entry after TCRdb re-called the 5' RACE reads with MiXCR. The data hold roughly 100,000 distinct CDR3 sequences, with less than 15% observed a single time. Sequencing input: whole blood. These receptors were obtained from an adult who was a healthcare worker with PCR-confirmed SARS-CoV-2 infection or an uninfected control (not recorded which). The CDR3 runs from the conserved cysteine through the conserved F or W. The D gene is left open where the match is weak. Some rows have no size entry. The others give once, few or many, or a class for an expanded clone.

V gene,clone size,D gene,J gene,CDR3 length,CDR3 DNA,CDR3 protein
TRBV10-3,many,TRBD2,TRBJ2-1,14,TGTGCCATCAGCGGGACTAGCGGGAGATCTGAGCAGTTCTTC,CAISGTSGRSEQFF
TRBV5-5,NA,NA,TRBJ1-3,15,TGTGCCAGCAGCTTTTCAGGGGTTACTGGAAACACCATATATTTT,CASSFSGVTGNTIYF
TRBV20-1,many,NA,TRBJ1-5,12,TGCAGTGCTATGCCAGCGAATCAGCCCCAGCATTTT,CSAMPANQPQHF
TRBV20-1,NA,TRBD2,TRBJ2-1,15,TGCAGTGCCTTTACTAGCGGGAGCTCCTACAATGAGCAGTTCTTC,CSAFTSGSSYNEQFF
TRBV9,many,NA,TRBJ1-2,16,TGTGCCAGCAGCCTCCACCCCAACGGGGTTTCCTATGGCTACACCTTC,CASSLHPNGVSYGYTF
TRBV11-2,many,NA,TRBJ2-4,17,TGTGCCAGCAGCTTAGTTGGTGGGACTCCTTTTGGTGACATTCAGTACTTC,CASSLVGGTPFGDIQYF
TRBV10-3,once,NA,TRBJ2-1,12,TGTGCCATCAGTCAGACTGGGATGAAGGGGTTCTTC,CAISQTGMKGFF
TRBV5-6,few,TRBD2,TRBJ2-1,16,TGTGCCAGCAGCTATGAGACTAGCGGGTTATACAATGAGCAGTTCTTC,CASSYETSGLYNEQFF
TRBV9,many,NA,TRBJ2-5,13,TGTGCCAGCAGCGTGGCTCCTAAAGAGACCCAGTACTTC,CASSVAPKETQYF
TRBV11-1,NA,NA,TRBJ2-1,12,TGTGCCAGCAGCGTACGAGGAAATGAGCAGTTCTTC,CASSVRGNEQFF
TRBV27,few,NA,TRBJ1-6,18,TGTGCCAGCAGTTTAAAGGGGGGGGCAGGGCGGCATAATTCACCCCTCCACTTT,CASSLKGGAGRHNSPLHF
TRBV19,few,TRBD1,TRBJ1-5,13,TGTGCCAGCTGGACAGGGGCAAATCAGCCCCAGCATTTT,CASWTGANQPQHF
TRBV20-1,NA,NA,TRBJ2-1,15,TGCAGTGCTCCTGCAAGCGGGCTTTCCTACAATGAGCAGTTCTTC,CSAPASGLSYNEQFF
TRBV7-9,few,NA,TRBJ2-5,14,TGTGCCAGCAGCTCCACCGACAGGTTCGAGACCCAGTACTTC,CASSSTDRFETQYF
TRBV11-2,few,NA,TRBJ2-3,12,TGTGCCAGCAGCTCCGGGGCAGATACGCAGTATTTT,CASSSGADTQYF
TRBV10-3,NA,NA,TRBJ1-4,12,TGTGCCATCAGTGAGTCGGATGAAAAACTGTTTTTT,CAISESDEKLFF
TRBV20-1,few,NA,TRBJ2-2,13,TGCAGTGCTAGATACGAGAACACCGGGGAGCTGTTTTTT,CSARYENTGELFF
TRBV10-3,many,NA,TRBJ2-5,13,TGTGCCATCAGTGAGTCCACGGAGAGACCCCAGTACTTC,CAISESTERPQYF
TRBV7-2,NA,NA,TRBJ2-2,15,TGTGCCAGCAGCTTAGAGGGCGTAAACGCCGGGGAGCTGTTTTTT,CASSLEGVNAGELFF
TRBV20-1,few,TRBD2,TRBJ2-1,15,TGCAGTGCTAGAGTGGTACTAGCGGGAGGGGGTGAGCAGTTCTTC,CSARVVLAGGGEQFF
TRBV20-1,many,TRBD2,TRBJ2-1,15,TGCAGTGCTAGAGCGGAGGTAGCGGGACGCAATGAGCAGTTCTTC,CSARAEVAGRNEQFF
TRBV10-2,NA,NA,TRBJ2-7,13,TGCGCCAGCCGGGGGGACAACACCTACGAGCAGTACTTC,CASRGDNTYEQYF
TRBV28,many,TRBD2,TRBJ2-5,16,TGTGCCAGCAGTTCATTACTTGAGAGGGGAGGGGAGACCCAGTACTTC,CASSSLLERGGETQYF
TRBV28,few,NA,TRBJ1-2,15,TGTGCCAGCAGTTCTCCCTTCGACAGTCCTTATGGCTACACCTTC,CASSSPFDSPYGYTF
TRBV7-6,many,NA,TRBJ2-2,14,TGTGCCAGCAGCCGGGGGACGGACACCGGGGAGCTGTTTTTT,CASSRGTDTGELFF
TRBV6-5,few,NA,TRBJ1-2,13,TGTGCCAGCAGTCACGAGGGGAAGAGGGGCTACACCTTC,CASSHEGKRGYTF
TRBV11-2,few,NA,TRBJ2-7,14,TGTGCCAGCAGCTTAGAGCCGAGCTCCTACGAGCAGTACTTC,CASSLEPSSYEQYF
TRBV4-1,few,TRBD2,TRBJ2-1,18,TGCGCCAGCAGCCAAGTAGGTAGCGGGAGGTTTCGTGGCGATGAGCAGTTCTTC,CASSQVGSGRFRGDEQFF
TRBV4-1,NA,TRBD2,TRBJ2-2,18,TGCGCCAGCAGCCAAGATTCCCTCCGGGAGGGTCGCGGCGGGGAGCTGTTTTTT,CASSQDSLREGRGGELFF